This TCR beta chain originates from a study of blood T cell repertoires in COVID-19. The CDR3 is 13 residues long. The table came from immunoSEQ multiplex PCR; TCRdb's copy has only in-frame clones and leaves some out. Seen here are roughly 180,000 clones, 65% to 85% observed once, and the top ten hold approximately 5.1%. Material for sequencing was PBMCs or T cells enriched from blood (not recorded which). This chain connects TRBV12-1 to TRBJ2-5; TRBD2 is taken as the D call from the table, unchecked against the DNA. TRBV12-1 counts as a pseudogene. The source is a woman aged 40 to 50 with acute COVID-19. CDR3: CASSFPSGETQYF. CDR3 sequence (DNA): TGTGCCAGCAGCTTTCCCTCGGGAGAGACCCAGTACTTC.